This T cell receptor (beta chain) was sequenced during a study of blood T cell repertoires in COVID-19. Study-level information: Samples of COVID-19 (acute and convalescent) were obtained from the United States, Italy and Spain.

CDR3 length: 14 amino acids. Trimming removed 4 bases from V and 6 bases from J, with 13 bases in between. Germline V gives CDR1 SNHLY, CDR2 FYNNEI. Ages ranged from 18 to 89 years, with residence in around 24 US areas. Clinical history reported by participants formed the basis on which cohorts were assigned. Per the original data handling: How many nucleated cells were present was estimated from reference gene primer amplification. Profiled with immunoSEQ multiplex PCR; TCRdb holds only in-frame clones, not every one. The DNA gave D and trimming, while V, J and clone size come from that table. This sample has roughly 330,000 clones, with around 87% found just once.

The rearrangement uses TRBV2 and TRBJ1-5; a possible D gene is TRBD1 (5 bases). The sequenced sample consisted of PBMCs or T cells enriched from blood (not recorded which). The clonotype comes from a woman aged 30 to 39 who had recovered from COVID-19. CDR3 DNA sequence: TGTGCCAGCAGTGTCAGGGTTGGGGCTCAGCCCCAGCATTTT. Translation: CASSVRVGAQPQHF.